These 20 T cell receptor beta chains originate from one sample sequenced in a study of CD8+CD57+ T cells in acquired aplastic anemia. CDR3 and TCR beta VDJ profiling relied on genomic DNA as the template. Using its own MiXCR run on the reads, TCRdb lists one record per CDR3 protein. Of some 280,000 distinct CDR3 sequences in the sample, roughly half were seen once. Sequencing was performed on sorted CD4+, CD8+, or CD8+CD57+ T cells (not recorded which) from PBMCs. Every receptor here comes from a human donor with severe aplastic anemia or a healthy control (not recorded which).

The V gene is TRBV20-1, the J gene TRBJ2-5; D may match TRBD1 or TRBD2 (5 bases each). The CDR3 runs to 16 residues. Germline loops: CDR1 DFQATT, CDR2 SNEGSKA (reference sequence). Trimming removed 1 base at V and 4 bases at J, with 19 bases between. The CDR3 sequence is CSARARVVGDRETQYF. The CDR3 DNA reads TGCAGTGCTAGAGCACGGGTAGTGGGGGATAGAGAGACCCAGTACTTC.

V usage is TRBV24-1 and J usage is TRBJ1-5, with TRBD1 identical over 11 bases. The CDR3 extends over 16 amino acids. Per germline, CDR1 KGHDR and CDR2 SFDVKD. V shed 4 bases, J shed 4 bases, and the junction held 5 bases outside the gene matches. The CDR3 is CATSDKGQGVNQPQHF. The CDR3 DNA follows: TGTGCCACCAGTGACAAGGGACAGGGGGTGAATCAGCCCCAGCATTTT.

This clonotype was picked up many times. The chain joins TRBV9 to TRBJ1-1; D remains unclear. Looked up from germline, CDR1 is SGDLS and CDR2 is YYNGEE. This CDR3 spans 13 amino acids. Trimming left V 0 bases short and J 4 bases short, with 7 bases between. In nucleotides, the CDR3 is TGTGCCAGCAGCGTAGGAGTGGGCACTGAAGCTTTCTTT. It is translated as CASSVGVGTEAFF.

This clonotype is a singleton in its sample. V is TRBV7-9 and J is TRBJ2-1; 9 bases match TRBD1. V lost 5 bases and J lost 5; bases outside the gene matches: 7. The germline V gene has CDR1 SEHNR and CDR2 FQNEAQ (reference sequence). The CDR3 sequence is 15 residues long. The CDR3 reads CASSLTGGWDNEQFF. The CDR3 DNA sequence: TGTGCCAGCAGCCTCACAGGGGGCTGGGACAATGAGCAGTTCTTC.

This clonotype showed up just once. J is TRBJ1-2 and V is TRBV10-3; D unclear. Germline V gene lookup returns CDR1 ENHRY and CDR2 SYGVKD. The CDR3 is made up of 12 amino acids. Trimming left V 2 bases short and J 7 bases short, with 8 bases between. CDR3 sequence reads: CAISEAAIGYTF. For the CDR3, the DNA is TGTGCCATCAGTGAGGCCGCGATTGGCTACACCTTC.

The chain uses TRBV6-1 and TRBJ2-7; 10 nucleotides match TRBD2. The J segment lost 4 bases and the V segment lost 6 bases, leaving 6 bases of the junction unmatched. The length of the CDR3 is 14 residues. Germline V gene sequence: CDR1 MNHNS, CDR2 SASEGT. The CDR3 loop reads CASRSGTSEYEQYF. CDR3 nucleotides: TGTGCCAGCAGGTCCGGGACTAGCGAGTACGAGCAGTACTTC.

The chain links TRBV19 to TRBJ2-1; D possibly corresponds to TRBD1 (5 bases). The CDR3 sequence is 15 residues long. Germline loops: CDR1 LNHDA, CDR2 SQIVND (reference sequence). V lost 3 bases and J lost 6, with 15 bases in between. This CDR3 reads CASSIRASMGNEQFF. Here the CDR3 DNA reads TGTGCCAGTAGTATCAGGGCTTCAATGGGCAATGAGCAGTTCTTC.

This clonotype has a handful of counts. The chain carries TRBV20-1 and TRBJ1-3; 9 nucleotides agree with TRBD1. After removal of 6 bases from V and 2 bases from J, the junction contained 5 bases not matched to a gene. The CDR3 consists of 14 residues. Germline CDR1 and CDR2: DFQATT and SNEGSKA (reference sequence). CDR3: CSAPGDRAGNTIYF. The CDR3 bases are TGCAGTGCGCCCGGGGACAGGGCTGGAAACACCATATATTTT.

V is TRBV15 and J is TRBJ2-5; D is perhaps TRBD1 or TRBD2 (5 bases each). With 5 bases removed from V and 3 bases from J, the gap between germline ends came to 16 bases. The germline gives CDR1 LNHNV, CDR2 YYDKDF (reference sequence). This CDR3 contains 15 residues. The CDR3 coding sequence is TGTGCCACCAGCGGCTCAGCCGGGACCAAAGAGACCCAGTACTTC. Its protein product is CATSGSAGTKETQYF.

About this clonotype: A junction end diverges from the germline sequence, so it may reflect a read error. This rearrangement joins TRBV29-1 to TRBJ1-1; a weak D match, TRBD1 (5 bases). The CDR3 is 14 amino acids. Germline-derived CDR1 and CDR2 are SQVTM and ANQGSEA. Written as DNA, the CDR3 is TGCAGCGCGGCCCTGCGGGGGGTTAACACTGAGGCTTTCTTT. It encodes CSAALRGVNTEAFF.

The chain couples TRBV6-6 to TRBJ2-7; tentatively, D is TRBD1 or TRBD2 (5 bases each). The CDR3 consists of 11 residues. From germline, CDR1 is MNHNY and CDR2 SVGAGI (reference sequence). V was shortened by 6 bases and J by 2 bases, with 5 bases between the two germline ends. CDR3 amino acids: CASRGAYEQYF. In DNA, the CDR3 is TGTGCCAGCAGGGGGGCCTACGAGCAGTACTTC.

This clonotype was observed at least ten times. V gene TRBV2 combines with J gene TRBJ2-6; D might be TRBD1 (6 bases). CDR1 SNHLY and CDR2 FYNNEI come from the germline V gene. CDR3 length equals 19 residues. V lost 3 bases, J lost 0 bases, and 18 bases lay in between. CDR3 bases: TGTGCCAGCAGTGACGAACAGGGCCAACTATCCTCTGGGGCCAACGTCCTGACTTTC. Translating it yields CASSDEQGQLSSGANVLTF.

The genes are TRBV9 and TRBJ2-3; TRBD2 matches 10 bases. The CDR3 extends over 17 amino acids. Germline CDR1 is SGDLS and CDR2 is YYNGEE. V was pared by 0 bases and J by 4 bases, with 8 bases of the junction left unmatched. The CDR3 here is CASSVEWASGGPDTQYF. CDR3 DNA sequence: TGTGCCAGCAGCGTAGAGTGGGCTAGCGGGGGCCCAGATACGCAGTATTTT.

This clonotype was observed a single time. The CDR3, as DNA: TGCAGTGCTAGTGCCTACAGGGCCCTTCGGGAGCAGTTCTTC. It codes for CSASAYRALREQFF. This chain uses TRBV20-1 with TRBJ2-1, with D maybe TRBD1 (6 bases). The CDR3 extends over 14 amino acids. Trimming shortened V by 3 bases and J by 10 bases, and 19 bases separated the two germline ends. In germline, CDR1 is DFQATT, CDR2 SNEGSKA (reference sequence).

This clonotype came up many times. The chain combines TRBV27 with TRBJ2-7; D call uncertain. CDR1 and CDR2 from the germline V gene are MNHEY and SMNVEV (reference sequence). V was shortened by 4 bases and J by 0 bases, with 10 bases between the two germline ends. This CDR3 is built from 14 residues. The CDR3 nucleotides read TGTGCCAGCAGTTCCCCGACGGTCTCCTACGAGCAGTACTTC. Amino acid sequence: CASSSPTVSYEQYF.

Here the CDR3 DNA reads TGTGCCATCAGCGCAGGGATCGACACCGGGGAGCTGTTTTTT. It codes for CAISAGIDTGELFF. V is TRBV10-3 and J is TRBJ2-2; TRBD1 is a possible D gene (5 bases). The germline V and J ends were trimmed by 6 bases and 3 bases, with 11 bases remaining between them. This CDR3 has 14 amino acids. Germline V lookup: CDR1 ENHRY, CDR2 SYGVKD.

This clonotype was observed at least ten times. The V call is TRBV5-1, the J call TRBJ2-2; the D is unclear. The germline V gene has CDR1 SGHRS and CDR2 YFSETQ. The CDR3 totals 14 residues. Deletions cut 4 bases from V and 1 base from J, with 8 bases between. The CDR3 spells CASSPWRNTGELFF. The CDR3 DNA follows: TGCGCCAGCAGCCCGTGGAGGAACACCGGGGAGCTGTTTTTT.

This chain links TRBV20-1 with TRBJ1-2; the D is unclear. The V gene's germline CDR1 is DFQATT and CDR2 SNEGSKA (reference sequence). V was trimmed by 4 bases and J by 5 bases, leaving 8 bases between them. The CDR3 loop spans 11 amino acids. In DNA form, the CDR3 reads TGCAGTGCTAACAAGGAGTATGGCTACACCTTC. Residues: CSANKEYGYTF.

The chain uses TRBV30 and TRBJ1-1, with 9 bases lining up with TRBD1. The germline V gene encodes CDR1 GTSNPN and CDR2 SVGIG (reference sequence). Trimming at V came to 3 bases and at J to 4 bases, leaving 3 bases not matched to a gene. The CDR3 has 13 amino acids. CDR3 loop: CAWRTGGSTEAFF. CDR3 DNA: TGTGCCTGGAGGACAGGGGGTTCCACTGAAGCTTTCTTT.

This clonotype was observed many times. The chain joins TRBV13 to TRBJ2-1, with 9 nucleotides matching TRBD1. The CDR3 runs to 16 residues. V gave up 6 bases and J gave up 3 bases; unmatched junction bases: 9. Germline V CDR1 and CDR2: PRHDT, FYEKMQ (reference sequence). This CDR3 reads CASSSSGTGHYNEQFF. The CDR3 DNA reads TGTGCCAGCAGTTCATCCGGGACAGGGCACTACAATGAGCAGTTCTTC. Using reference TRBV13 and TRBJ2-1 for the parts outside the CDR3, the full variable domain is AAGVIQSPRHLIKEKRETATLKCYPIPRHDTVYWYQQGPGQDPQFLISFYEKMQSDKGSIPDRFSAQQFSDYHSELNMSSLELGDSALYFCASSSSGTGHYNEQFFGPGTRLTVL.